This T cell receptor (beta chain) is drawn from a study of response to subunit inactivated influenza vaccine. One entry per CDR3 protein results from TCRdb running MiXCR on the RT-PCR reads. The sample carries more than 450,000 distinct CDR3 sequences, about 11% recorded once. This CDR3 comprises 13 residues. The V end lost 1 base, the J end lost 10 bases, and 9 bases lay between the germline ends. Germline-derived CDR1 and CDR2 are SGHDT and YYEEEE. These records were also assigned to another study, of T cells expressing NK-cell markers. According to that study: 5'RACE template switching with UMIs produced the TCR beta cDNA. Seven of the eight sequenced donors were classified as HCMV-seropositive, and one was classified as seronegative.

The chain has TRBV5-6 and TRBJ1-6; D ambiguous. The sample here was PBMCs from blood, taken on the day of vaccination. This clonotype originated in a man aged 50-60 years who received an inactivated influenza vaccine. The CDR3, as DNA: TGTGCCAGCAGCTTGCCTGGGAGGTCACCCCTCCACTTT. It translates to CASSLPGRSPLHF. Drawing the rest from reference TRBV5-6 and TRBJ1-6, the complete variable domain is DAGVTQSPTHLIKTRGQQVTLRCSPKSGHDTVSWYQQALGQGPQFIFQYYEEEERQRGNFPDRFSGHQFPNYSSELNVNALLLGDSALYLCASSLPGRSPLHFGNGTRLTVT.